The following is a T cell receptor (beta chain) sequence with its context. Its antigen is currently unknown. This specimen comes from a study of T cells in Graves' hyperthyroidism and ophthalmopathy. Overall study context: Peripheral blood was taken when the disease was first diagnosed, before any treatment began. Study observations and caveats: Blood samples included most of the expanded thyroid clonotypes exceeding 0.001.

RNA transcripts served as the template for amplifying TCR beta CDR3 regions. Using the HTBI primer set, a first-round RT-PCR was run on the TCR CDR3. TCRdb independently ran MiXCR on the multiplex PCR reads; one entry per CDR3 protein. This table has about 550,000 distinct CDR3 sequences, around 21% appearing once. The germline CDR1 and CDR2 sequences are SGHRS and YFSETQ. The CDR3 contains 17 residues. Trimming took 3 bases from V and 5 from J, leaving 24 bases between them. The sequencing sample was made of blood. This chain links TRBV5-1 with TRBJ2-7; D could derive from TRBD1 or TRBD2 (5 bases each). This sequence was found in a man in his late teens or twenties with Graves' hyperthyroidism. The CDR3 is CASSSPAGTSFFHEQYF. The DNA of the CDR3 is TGCGCCAGCAGCTCCCCAGCCGGGACCTCCTTTTTCCACGAGCAGTACTTC.